This T cell receptor (beta chain) emerged from a study of CD8 T cells in ankylosing spondylitis. Study-wide results and limits: The study identified a TCR beta motif of eight highly homologous variants that appeared characteristic of ankylosing spondylitis blood.

The CDR3 has 15 residues. V shed 5 bases, J shed 3 bases, and the junction held 7 bases outside the gene matches. TCRdb processed the 5' RACE reads anew with MiXCR; each CDR3 protein has one entry. The data hold 670,000 or so distinct CDR3 sequences, with around 20% observed a single time. This clonotype was picked up a small number of times. Its specificity is unknown. This TCR came from a male donor with ankylosing spondylitis. The specimen was blood, either unsorted or a sorted T cell fraction (not recorded which). The chain is built from TRBV12-3 or TRBV12-4 and TRBJ2-3, with 8 bases that match TRBD2. The CDR3 reads CASSKKRGSTDTQYF. CDR3 nucleotides: TGTGCCAGCAGTAAAAAGCGGGGGAGTACAGATACGCAGTATTTT.